This record covers a single TCR beta chain. These data come from a study of PD-L1 blockade in urothelial cancer. Urothelial carcinoma, locally advanced or metastatic, affected the patients. TCRdb keeps only in-frame clones here, not all; method: immunoSEQ multiplex PCR. The table lists tens of thousands of clones, 60% to 85% of them singletons, with less than 4.5% in the top ten. Trimming cost V 2 bases and J 4 bases; bases outside gene matches: 5. CDR1 and CDR2 (germline): MDHEN, SYDVKM. The CDR3 runs 15 residues. The source material was PBMCs, sampled around atezolizumab (anti-PD-L1) treatment. This clonotype originated in a man between 65 and 85 years old with urothelial cancer. The chain employs TRBV28 and TRBJ2-5; TRBD1 matches 9 bases. CDR3 nucleotides: TGTGCCAGCAGTTTAACTACAGGGGGCGGAGAGACCCAGTACTTC. Amino acid sequence: CASSLTTGGGETQYF. Full variable domain (missing parts from reference TRBV28 and TRBJ2-5): DVKVTQSSRYLVKRTGEKVFLECVQDMDHENMFWYRQDPGLGLRLIYFSYDVKMKEKGDIPEGYSVSREKKERFSLILESASTNQTSMYLCASSLTTGGGETQYFGPGTRLLVL.